The sample holds one count of the clone carrying this T cell receptor beta chain. Its specificity is not known. This record belongs to a study of cytomegalovirus exposure and HLA in healthy donors. Study conclusions and caveats: No immune exposure information besides CMV serostatus was available.

The donors, nominally healthy at sampling, likely had unrecorded immune exposures. The PCR contained 60 Vbeta and 13 Jbeta primers. Sequencing used immunoSEQ multiplex PCR; TCRdb keeps in-frame clones, though not all of them. The sample contains more than 100,000 clones, about 83% of which appear only once. Trimming took off 4 bases at V and 0 bases at J, with 12 bases between the two ends. Germline V gene lookup returns CDR1 MNHEY and CDR2 SVGAGI. This CDR3 is built from 15 residues. The genes are TRBV6-5 and TRBJ1-2, with a weak D call TRBD1 (6 bases). The sequencing sample was made of PBMCs. The TCR originated in a woman aged 25-40 years in good health and CMV-seronegative. The CDR3 nucleotides read TGTGCCAGCAGTTCCTCAGACAGGTCTAACTATGGCTACACCTTC. It encodes CASSSSDRSNYGYTF.